The 10 T cell receptor beta chains given below trace back to one sample, sequenced in a study of T cells in localized non-small cell lung cancer. Profiling relied on immunoSEQ multiplex PCR, and the TCRdb table lists in-frame clones only, not all of them. This table holds around 35,000 clones, approximately 90% found once. This material consisted of peripheral blood mononuclear cells, taken before any cancer treatment. Source of these receptors: an older female donor with stage II lung adenocarcinoma.

This chain uses TRBV27 with TRBJ2-7; D is undetermined. The CDR3 consists of 15 residues. Germline CDR1 MNHEY, CDR2 SMNVEV (reference sequence). Deletions cut 6 bases from V and 6 bases from J, with 21 bases between. CDR3 in DNA: TGTGCCAGCAGCCGGCCATCGACAACGGTGAGCGAGCAGTACTTC. Protein product: CASSRPSTTVSEQYF.

The gene calls are TRBV5-4 and TRBJ1-2; D not resolved. In germline, CDR1 is SGHNT, CDR2 YYREEE (reference sequence). Trimming cost V 4 bases and J 1 base, with 11 bases left between them. The CDR3 loop spans 14 amino acids. The chain's CDR3 is CASSPKKGNYGYTF. For the CDR3, the DNA is TGTGCCAGCAGCCCAAAAAAGGGTAACTATGGCTACACCTTC.

The J gene is TRBJ2-2, the V gene TRBV29-1; D gene unclear. CDR3 length: 12 amino acids. Trimming took 8 bases from V and 8 from J, leaving 15 bases between them. CDR1 is SQVTM, CDR2 ANQGSEA, per germline. The CDR3 region is CSFQKGIGELFF. The CDR3 coding sequence is TGCAGCTTTCAGAAGGGAATTGGGGAGCTGTTTTTT.

The chain links TRBV10-3 to TRBJ1-5; TRBD1 matches at 8 bases. The J segment lost 7 bases and the V segment lost 0 bases, leaving 5 bases of the junction unmatched. This CDR3 is 15 amino acids long. Germline assignment: CDR1 ENHRY and CDR2 SYGVKD. CDR3 region: CAISESTGDGQPQHF. For the CDR3, the DNA is TGTGCCATCAGTGAGTCGACAGGGGATGGGCAGCCCCAGCATTTT.

The V gene is TRBV25-1, the J gene TRBJ1-2; TRBD1 matches at 8 bases. Trimming at V came to 6 bases and at J to 7 bases, leaving 16 bases not matched to a gene. CDR1 and CDR2 from the germline V gene are MGHDK and SYGVNS. The CDR3 is 16 amino acids. The CDR3 sequence is CASSRQGAKGFGGYTF. CDR3 bases: TGTGCCAGCAGCCGGCAGGGGGCTAAGGGATTCGGTGGCTACACCTTC.

The rearrangement joins TRBV14 to TRBJ1-4; no clear D gene. The V gene lost 3 bases and the J gene lost 8 bases, with 7 bases spanning the gap. This CDR3 is built from 12 residues. Germline loops: CDR1 SGHDN, CDR2 FVKESK. CDR3 region: CASSQGGEKLFF. The DNA for the CDR3 is TGTGCCAGCAGCCAGGGAGGGGAAAAACTGTTTTTT.

The J gene is TRBJ1-1, the V gene TRBV7-2; D possibly corresponds to TRBD1 (5 bases). The germline gives CDR1 SGHTA, CDR2 FQGNSA. Trimming pared 1 base from V and 4 bases from J, leaving 7 bases between. The CDR3 is made up of 13 amino acids. The CDR3 region is CASSLGGGTEAFF. CDR3 nucleotide sequence: TGTGCCAGCAGCTTAGGGGGGGGCACTGAAGCTTTCTTT.

The chain carries TRBV30 and TRBJ2-3; TRBD2 matches 8 bases. V shed 2 bases and J 0 bases; nucleotides not matched to a gene: 1. The CDR3 has 14 amino acids. Germline-derived CDR1 and CDR2 are GTSNPN and SVGIG (reference sequence). As DNA, the CDR3 is TGTGCCTGGAGTAGGACTAGCAGCACAGATACGCAGTATTTT. Protein sequence: CAWSRTSSTDTQYF.

This chain connects TRBV18 to TRBJ1-5, with D maybe TRBD1 (5 bases). Germline V CDR1 and CDR2: KGHSH, LQKENI. The CDR3 loop spans 16 amino acids. Trimming left V 5 bases short and J 3 bases short, with 17 bases between. The CDR3 DNA sequence: TGTGCCAGCTCAAGCGGGACGGCGGTCCTCAATCAGCCCCAGCATTTT. Translation: CASSSGTAVLNQPQHF.

The V gene is TRBV2, the J gene TRBJ2-3; possibly TRBD1 for D (6 bases). In germline, CDR1 is SNHLY, CDR2 FYNNEI. The CDR3 totals 14 residues. V was trimmed by 8 bases and J by 0 bases, leaving 12 bases between them. This CDR3 reads CASQDSSSTDTQYF. CDR3 DNA sequence: TGTGCCAGCCAGGACAGTTCTAGCACAGATACGCAGTATTTT.